This T cell receptor (beta chain) was captured by sequencing in a study of cytomegalovirus exposure and HLA in healthy donors (dated by TCRdb to the late 2010s). A note on the overall study: According to an earlier analysis of a few hundred of the donors, about 179 million T cells yielded 90 million to 130 million unique TCR beta sequences and about 300 Gb of sequence data. An early release covering roughly 600 HLA-typed donors comprised approximately 290 gigabases of sequencing data and roughly 85 million unique TCR sequences. Of the approximately 400 genotyped donors, 81% were placed in the genetic ancestry cluster associated with self-reported Caucasian donors. The aim of the study was to test whether cataloging public T cell receptors could identify signatures of past pathogen exposure. Using immunosequencing, the study profiled T cell repertoires from some 670 subjects and related those repertoires to cytomegalovirus serostatus. In addition to the first cohort of 500 to 850 subjects, a separate validation cohort of 130 or so different subjects was used. To predict cytomegalovirus infection status, the study combined high-throughput TCR immunosequencing, statistical association of individual TCRs with disease status, and machine learning. In a later analysis, previously published TCR beta repertoires from about 670 donors were re-analyzed and high-resolution HLA genotyping was added so that TCR occurrence patterns could be studied. In the later analysis, no new phenotypic data were used to find candidate immune exposures; instead, reliance was placed on TCR beta sequences and their occurrence across donors. An earlier analysis of around 580 of the donors used high-throughput TCR beta sequencing to judge whether each TCR beta V gene segment behaved as functional or pseudogenic. Donor age, sex, ethnicity and CMV serostatus were collected together with the repertoire data. Genome-wide SNP genotypes for about 65% of the roughly 670 donors were used in a later genetic analysis, which treated that subset as a discovery cohort. All discovery cohort repertoires had been generated using a single sequencing platform. HLA typing covered class I and class II loci at four-digit resolution. Typing coverage differed by locus: A, B, C, DRB1 and DQB1 were typed in about 620-630 donors, DQA1 in roughly 500, DPA1 in some 600, and DPB1 in around 490. Because of strong linkage in the cohort, a handful of DR-DQ haplotypes were treated as single units for association and clustering. Among under 450 genotyped donors of the cohort, an average of roughly 240,000 unique TCR beta nucleotide sequences were sequenced per donor, roughly 20% of them non-productive.

Results the study describes overall, beyond this receptor: The earlier analysis of approximately 540 of the donors excluded some 15 rarely observed V segments, including chromosome 9 orphons, because counts were too low. An earlier analysis of some 560 of the donors showed that most TCR beta V segments appeared in productive rearrangements either about 87% or about 30% of the time, which broadly matched IMGT annotations. In vitro tests confirmed that three of the cytomegalovirus-associated TCR beta chains recognize cytomegalovirus antigens. While some public TCRs were present in many individuals, most TCR sequences turned up only very rarely across donors. Correlated functional status among segregating V segments might be attributable to linkage disequilibrium, but an unknown experimental factor could not be ruled out. Cytomegalovirus status was reported to be diagnosed by the classifier with high specificity and sensitivity in both the original and validation cohorts. Several of the top co-occurrence clusters appeared to be linked to parvovirus B19, influenza, CMV and Epstein-Barr virus, according to a later analysis. In a later analysis, HLA-associated TCR beta chains were found to be more clonally expanded and to have lower generation probabilities than equally common non-associated chains. Immune exposure information for the cohort was limited to CMV serostatus. In this cohort, only TCR beta chains were sequenced, and detectable features were limited by the absence of alpha or paired-chain data. A later genetic analysis associated a missense DCLRE1C variant with V-gene and J-gene trimming of TCR beta chains, and an independent cohort replicated the association. Sequencing depth was assumed to be roughly uniform across donors in the presence/absence analyses, though that assumption may not hold. A later analysis found that most CMV-associated TCR beta chains appeared HLA-restricted, with HLA associations seemingly driven largely by CMV exposure. A further reported finding was that TCR beta sequences accurately predicted the HLA-A and HLA-B alleles for most subjects in the first cohort. Compared with the approximately 670-donor mean, donors in an Asian-associated ancestry cluster had fewer N-insertions in productive TCRs, according to a later genetic analysis. When HLA alleles, especially DR and DQ, strongly co-occurred, attributing TCR associations to individual alleles was difficult. The authors suggested that the approach could potentially be extended to other disease states and immunological phenotypes. A later analysis found that TCR association rates varied across HLA loci, with DRB1 alleles showing the most associated TCRs and HLA-C alleles the fewest. The 87-base-pair reads could not distinguish some IMGT-functional V segments, including TRBV6-2 and TRBV6-3, so those segments were excluded. The sequencing pipeline was judged likely to have produced a cluster of highly shared sequence variants as a technical artifact. In a later analysis, 16,951 TCR beta sequences were associated with specific HLA alleles at a false discovery rate of 0.05. Because HLA typing was unavailable for some donors at each locus, only the typed subset was used in association tests. The study gave a list of some 150 TCR beta chains associated with cytomegalovirus.

The method was the immunoSEQ multiplex PCR assay. For the multiplex PCR, a mixture combining 60 forward primers for TCR Vbeta segments and 13 reverse primers for TCR Jbeta segments was used. A multiplex PCR assay on genomic DNA amplified the CDR3 region of rearranged TCR beta genes. On the Illumina HiSeq System, the amplified TCR beta libraries were sequenced as 87-base-pair reads. Under the source paper's analysis protocol: A later analysis counted about 82 million unique TCR beta chains across the 670 or so repertoires, and around 9.9 million of these chains were shared by at least two donors. Raw reads were error-corrected and collapsed into unique sequences with a nearest-neighbor algorithm that merged closely related sequences to remove PCR and sequencing errors. CDR3 sequences were aligned to IMGT reference sequences to assign V, D and J gene segments. For a sequence to be retained, a match of at least six nucleotides to both a V gene segment and a J gene segment was required. A rearrangement counted as productive if the CDR3 had no stop codons and remained in frame with V and J, and every other rearrangement counted as non-productive. CDR3 was defined according to IMGT convention as the region running from the second conserved V-encoded cysteine to the conserved J-encoded phenylalanine. In an earlier analysis of more than 550 of the donors, sequences lacking an unambiguous match to a single V gene segment were excluded. An earlier analysis of around 600 of the donors classified V segments as functional when productive rearrangements were above 56.7% and as segregating when the standard deviation between donors was above 5%. A statistical classification framework was built to diagnose cytomegalovirus status from the catalog of TCR beta chain sequences. V and J gene assignment, in a later analysis, came from comparing TCR nucleotide sequences with IMGT/GENE-DB human TR gene sequences. In a later analysis, CDR3 sequences and most-parsimonious VDJ recombination scenarios were assigned using the TCRdist pipeline. A later analysis defined each TCR beta chain by its CDR3 amino acid sequence plus V-gene family, and excluded reads lacking a unique V-gene family. As a way to deal with suspected cross-contamination and a sequencing artifact, a later analysis dropped roughly 600 nucleotide sequences that were highly shared and had low generation probability. For each public chain, a later analysis derived a clonal expansion index from normalized ranks of inferred template counts within each repertoire. In a later analysis, generation probabilities were computed using a VDJ recombination model fitted to out-of-frame rearrangements, and the results were checked against IGoR. In a later analysis, TCR-TCR, TCR-HLA and TCR-CMV co-occurrence was scored with hypergeometric tests, and a repertoire-size bias correction was applied to TCR pairs. A later analysis estimated false discovery rates by permuting HLA or CMV assignments 20 times. A later analysis grouped co-occurring TCRs with DBSCAN, adding TCRdist sequence similarity when clustering within HLA-allele-positive subsets. For co-occurrence clustering, repertoires with fewer than 30,000 or more than 120,000 public chains were excluded, along with five or six repertoires with anomalous nucleotide sharing. TCRdb limited this immuneACCESS table to in-frame rearrangements with V and J called. A share of clones is missing; checked studies link under half to unresolved V genes, and the rest is unexplained. D and trimming come from the DNA, and the V and J calls and clone size come from that table. In all, the sample holds about 200,000 clones, and roughly 80% of those were seen once. About 3.5% of the sample belongs to the ten largest clones.

The cohort was made up of approximately 670 healthy bone marrow donors. All cohort members were sampled while nominally healthy, although unrecorded immune exposures were likely present. The donor tested CMV seropositive and was one of the 289 seropositive cohort members. Every donor gave a peripheral blood sample, and the peripheral blood mononuclear cells from that sample were used for TCR beta sequencing. Genomic DNA extraction from the blood cell samples was performed with the Qiagen DNeasy Blood Extraction Kit. To note about this clone: Its binding antigen is unknown. Within one base of it there is no much larger clone, and no base qualities were kept.

Counted from cysteine to phenylalanine, this CDR3 has 16 amino acids. CDR3 DNA only is kept here, 48 bases in frame from base 1. According to the germline V gene, CDR1 reads KGHSH and CDR2 reads LQKENI. The junction shows trimming of 3 bases on V and 1 base on J, and the gene matches do not reach 2 bases of it. The sequence derives from a man aged 40-49 years in good health and CMV-seropositive. Sequenced sample: PBMCs. The chain joins TRBV18 to TRBJ2-4; 11 junctional bases match TRBD1. Read as DNA, the sequence is TGTGCCAGCTCACCGGGACAGGGGGGCGCCAAAAACATTCAGTACTTC. This yields the protein CASSPGQGGAKNIQYF.